The rows below give T cell receptor beta chains drawn from one sample of a study of beta chain features in type 1 diabetes. Measured with immunoSEQ multiplex PCR; TCRdb has only the in-frame clones, and not every one. The top ten hold approximately 1.5% of the sample, which has about 210,000 clones, under 13% seen once. Sequencing was performed on central memory CD4+ T cells from blood. The receptors here all came from a young man in good health. The CDR3 runs from the conserved cysteine through the conserved F or W. Each record gives: V gene, clone size, J gene, D gene, CDR3 protein, CDR3 DNA. D genes are given only for firm matches. For some rows the clone size is stated as once, few or many, or as a class when expanded; others skip it.

>TRBV6-6|few|TRBJ2-5|NA
CASGRRETQYF
TGTGCCAGCGGGCGGCGGGAGACCCAGTACTTC
>TRBV18|few|TRBJ2-3|NA
CASSPLLGSTDTQYF
TGTGCCAGCTCACCACTATTGGGAAGCACAGATACGCAGTATTTT
>TRBV7-8|NA|TRBJ1-1|NA
CASSLVTDGTEAFF
TGTGCCAGCAGCTTAGTTACGGACGGAACTGAAGCTTTCTTT
>TRBV5-4|NA|TRBJ2-7|TRBD1
CASSLTGQHLYEQYF
TGTGCCAGCAGCTTGACGGGACAGCACCTCTACGAGCAGTACTTC
>TRBV4-3|NA|TRBJ2-2|TRBD1
CASSRGQGVNTGELFF
TGCGCCAGCAGCCGAGGACAGGGGGTTAACACCGGGGAGCTGTTTTTT
>TRBV7-2|NA|TRBJ2-1|TRBD2
CASSLGLAGNEQFF
TGTGCCAGCAGCTTAGGGCTAGCGGGCAATGAGCAGTTCTTC
>TRBV9|NA|TRBJ2-1|TRBD1
CASSGSYLGTDNTYNEQFF
TGTGCCAGCAGCGGGTCCTACCTCGGGACAGATAACACCTACAATGAGCAGTTCTTC
>TRBV5-6|few|TRBJ2-5|TRBD2
CASSLWGGETQYF
TGTGCCAGCAGCTTGTGGGGGGGGGAGACCCAGTACTTC
>TRBV29-1|NA|TRBJ2-1|NA
CSVERGRGDEQFF
TGCAGCGTTGAAAGGGGCAGGGGCGATGAGCAGTTCTTC
>TRBV9|few|TRBJ2-5|NA
CASSVGTQETQYF
TGTGCCAGCAGCGTGGGGACCCAAGAGACCCAGTACTTC
>TRBV9|few|TRBJ2-1|TRBD1
CASSGTGANNEQFF
TGTGCCAGCAGCGGGACAGGTGCTAACAATGAGCAGTTCTTC
>TRBV2|few|TRBJ2-3|NA
CASSQTRVTDTQYF
TGTGCCAGCAGTCAAACGAGGGTTACAGATACGCAGTATTTT
>TRBV5-1|few|TRBJ2-1|NA
CASSFSLVVNEQFF
TGCGCCAGCAGCTTCTCCCTAGTCGTCAATGAGCAGTTCTTC
>TRBV7-9|few|TRBJ1-1|NA
CASSPRGNDAFF
TGTGCCAGCAGCCCAAGAGGGAACGACGCTTTCTTT
>TRBV18|NA|TRBJ2-7|TRBD1
CASSPSGQNSYEQYF
TGTGCCAGCTCACCTTCGGGACAGAACTCCTACGAGCAGTACTTC
>TRBV30|many|TRBJ2-3|NA
CAWKVGGADTQYF
TGTGCCTGGAAGGTGGGAGGCGCAGATACGCAGTATTTT
>TRBV5-1|few|TRBJ2-5|TRBD1
CASSLEGAQETQYF
TGCGCCAGCAGCTTGGAGGGGGCCCAAGAGACCCAGTACTTC
>TRBV19|few|TRBJ2-6|NA
CASTGSGANVLTF
TGTGCCAGCACAGGCTCTGGGGCCAACGTCCTGACTTTC
>TRBV5-1|few|TRBJ2-2|NA
CASRVHENTGELFF
TGCGCCAGCAGGGTACACGAGAACACCGGGGAGCTGTTTTTT
>TRBV25-1|NA|TRBJ1-4|TRBD1
CASSEYITGGDEKLFF
TGTGCCAGCAGTGAATATATAACAGGGGGCGATGAAAAACTGTTTTTT
>TRBV28|medium-sized|TRBJ2-2|TRBD2
CATGASGSSGELFF
TGTGCCACGGGGGCTAGCGGGAGCTCCGGGGAGCTGTTTTTT
>TRBV5-4|few|TRBJ2-1|TRBD2
CASKAETSAYNEQFF
TGTGCCAGCAAGGCAGAGACTAGCGCATACAATGAGCAGTTCTTC
>TRBV30|few|TRBJ2-3|NA
CAWSVREGDTQYF
TGTGCCTGGAGTGTACGTGAGGGAGATACGCAGTATTTT
>TRBV15|few|TRBJ2-5|NA
CATSRGDSREAQYF
TGTGCCACCAGCAGAGGGGACAGTCGGGAGGCCCAGTACTTC
>TRBV5-1|NA|TRBJ2-1|NA
CASSWGPGENEQFF
TGCGCCAGCAGCTGGGGGCCAGGGGAGAATGAGCAGTTCTTC
>TRBV29-1|few|TRBJ1-2|NA
CSVWVNYGYTF
TGCAGCGTTTGGGTTAACTATGGCTACACCTTC
>TRBV11-2|NA|TRBJ2-1|NA
CASFRDTAFNEQFF
TGTGCCAGCTTCCGGGACACGGCCTTCAATGAGCAGTTCTTC
>TRBV30|few|TRBJ2-2|NA
CAWMSAGTGELFF
TGTGCCTGGATGAGTGCAGGGACCGGGGAGCTGTTTTTT
>TRBV9|many|TRBJ2-6|NA
CASSVGQSPGANVLTF
TGTGCCAGCAGCGTGGGACAATCTCCTGGGGCCAACGTCCTGACTTTC
>TRBV30|NA|TRBJ2-7|TRBD1
CAWSRGTGGYEQYF
TGTGCCTGGAGTCGCGGGACAGGGGGTTACGAGCAGTACTTC
>TRBV7-9|few|TRBJ2-1|TRBD2
CASSLFTSGSFEQFF
TGTGCCAGCAGCTTATTCACTAGCGGGAGCTTTGAGCAGTTCTTC
>TRBV5-4|NA|TRBJ2-7|TRBD2
CASSPRGRLAGDEQYF
TGTGCCAGCAGCCCCCGGGGCCGTCTAGCGGGAGACGAGCAGTACTTC